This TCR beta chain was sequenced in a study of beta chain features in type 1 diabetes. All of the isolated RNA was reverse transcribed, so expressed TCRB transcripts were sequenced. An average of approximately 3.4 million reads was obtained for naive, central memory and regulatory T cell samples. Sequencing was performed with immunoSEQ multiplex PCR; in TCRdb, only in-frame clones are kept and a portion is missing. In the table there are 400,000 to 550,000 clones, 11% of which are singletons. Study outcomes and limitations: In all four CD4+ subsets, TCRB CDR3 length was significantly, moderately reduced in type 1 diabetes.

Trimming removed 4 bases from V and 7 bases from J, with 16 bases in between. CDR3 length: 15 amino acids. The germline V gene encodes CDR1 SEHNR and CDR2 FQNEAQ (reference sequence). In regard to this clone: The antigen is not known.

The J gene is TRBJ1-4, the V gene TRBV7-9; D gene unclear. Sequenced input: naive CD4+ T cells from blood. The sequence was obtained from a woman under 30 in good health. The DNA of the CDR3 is TGTGCCAGCAGCTCCCGGGCCTCAGGAGGTGAAAAACTGTTTTTT. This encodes CASSSRASGGEKLFF.